What follows are 11 T cell receptor beta chains derived from one specimen sequenced in a study of spatial heterogeneity in lung cancer. As for time point: blood at routine non-recurrence follow-up after resection. Tumor, nontumor lung or frozen PBMC supplied whole RNA, sequenced without sorting. Via MiXCR, TCRdb re-called the 5' RACE reads, giving one row per CDR3 protein. The sample carries 51,000 or so distinct CDR3 sequences, under 8% recorded once. Sequences were derived from PBMCs, sampled at follow-up. Receptors originate from a female donor with early-stage non-small cell lung cancer.

This chain joins TRBV4-2 and TRBJ1-4; tentative D call: TRBD1 (6 bases). The CDR3 has 15 residues. Germline-derived CDR1 and CDR2 are LGHNA and YNFKEQ. Trimming pared 6 bases from V and 4 bases from J, leaving 15 bases between. The chain's CDR3 is CASSAGGRLNEKLFF. The DNA for the CDR3 is TGTGCCAGCAGTGCCGGGGGGCGGCTTAATGAAAAACTGTTTTTT.

This clonotype was recorded at least ten times. The V and J genes are TRBV2 and TRBJ2-1; D is possibly TRBD1 (5 bases). Germline assignment: CDR1 SNHLY and CDR2 FYNNEI. Trimming shortened V by 1 base and J by 0 bases, and 10 bases separated the two germline ends. CDR3 size: 16 residues. The CDR3 nucleotides are TGTGCCAGCAGTGAAGAAGGGGCCCGCTCCTACAATGAGCAGTTCTTC. Residues: CASSEEGARSYNEQFF.

This clonotype was counted ten times or more. The rearrangement links TRBV27 to TRBJ2-3, with TRBD2 identical over 10 bases. This CDR3 has 16 amino acids. The ends lost 1 base at V and 5 bases at J; junction bases unmatched: 6. Germline CDR1 is MNHEY and CDR2 is SMNVEV (reference sequence). The CDR3 DNA follows: TGTGCCAGCAGTTTATGGCTAGCGGGGGTCGTAGATACGCAGTATTTT. Amino acids: CASSLWLAGVVDTQYF.

This chain links TRBV6-6 with TRBJ1-1; tentatively, D is TRBD1 (5 bases). Germline V lookup: CDR1 MNHNY, CDR2 SVGAGI (reference sequence). Deletions cut 6 bases from V and 6 bases from J, with 11 bases between. The CDR3 is made up of 12 amino acids. CDR3 in DNA: TGTGCCAGCAGCCCGACAGTTCCTGAAGCTTTCTTT. Translated, it gives CASSPTVPEAFF.

This rearrangement joins TRBV7-3 to TRBJ2-5, with D hard to call. This CDR3 region has 13 residues. Trimming left V 5 bases short and J 2 bases short, with 9 bases between. CDR1 and CDR2 (germline): SGHTA, FQGTGA. CDR3 nucleotide sequence: TGTGCCAGCAGCATGTCGAATCAAGAGACCCAGTACTTC. Translating it yields CASSMSNQETQYF.

This clonotype was seen a few times. The J gene is TRBJ2-6, the V gene TRBV7-9; D unresolved. The V gene lost 3 bases and the J gene lost 1 base, with 7 bases spanning the gap. The CDR3 is made up of 15 amino acids. Germline CDR1 reads SEHNR; CDR2 reads FQNEAQ (reference sequence). CDR3 nucleotide sequence: TGTGCCAGCAGCTTTGGAAGGTCTGGGGCCAACGTCCTGACTTTC. It translates to CASSFGRSGANVLTF.

In this sample, this clonotype turned up many times. This chain links TRBV28 with TRBJ2-7; D possibly corresponds to TRBD2 (5 bases). The germline V gene encodes CDR1 MDHEN and CDR2 SYDVKM. The germline V and J ends were trimmed by 6 bases and 2 bases, with 14 bases remaining between them. The CDR3 is 14 amino acids. DNA for the CDR3: TGTGCCAGCAGCACTCCGGGATCAACCTACGAGCAGTACTTC. The encoded protein is CASSTPGSTYEQYF. Based on the CDR3 plus reference TRBV28 and TRBJ2-7, the full variable domain is DVKVTQSSRYLVKRTGEKVFLECVQDMDHENMFWYRQDPGLGLRLIYFSYDVKMKEKGDIPEGYSVSREKKERFSLILESASTNQTSMYLCASSTPGSTYEQYFGPGTRLTVT.

Comment on this clonotype: A much larger clone lies one base from this, so it may be a read error. The chain uses TRBV20-1 and TRBJ1-3; no clear D gene. V was trimmed by 7 bases and J by 2 bases, leaving 12 bases between them. The CDR3 sequence is 13 residues long. Germline assignment: CDR1 DFQATT and CDR2 SNEGSKA (reference sequence). The CDR3 DNA sequence: TGCAGTGTCTGGTGCGCCCCTGGAAACACCATATATTTT. Its translation: CSVWCAPGNTIYF.

This clonotype has only a few counts. The rearrangement links TRBV6-1 to TRBJ1-5, with TRBD1 as a possible D gene (6 bases). The CDR3 loop spans 16 amino acids. V shed 7 bases and J shed 3 bases, with 19 bases lying between them. The germline gives CDR1 MNHNS, CDR2 SASEGT. CDR3 protein: CASIPRGGFDNQPQHF. Here the CDR3 DNA reads TGTGCCAGCATCCCGAGGGGGGGGTTTGACAATCAGCCCCAGCATTTT.

This clonotype was detected ten times or more. The gene calls are TRBV29-1 and TRBJ1-3; D unresolved. This CDR3 is 12 amino acids long. Trimming took off 4 bases at V and 4 bases at J, with 8 bases between the two ends. Germline CDR1 reads SQVTM; CDR2 reads ANQGSEA. The CDR3 loop is CSVGTSGNTIYF. In DNA form, the CDR3 reads TGCAGCGTTGGGACGTCCGGAAACACCATATATTTT.

This clonotype showed up many times. The V gene is TRBV7-2, the J gene TRBJ1-3; D not resolved. Trimming left V 5 bases short and J 0 bases short, with 8 bases between. CDR1 and CDR2 from the germline V gene are SGHTA and FQGNSA. This CDR3 comprises 14 residues. The CDR3 is CASSVPNSGNTIYF. The DNA for the CDR3 is TGTGCCAGCAGCGTCCCAAACTCTGGAAACACCATATATTTT.